This T cell receptor (beta chain) stems from a study of blood T cells in healthy people across ages. Germline CDR1 reads MNHEY; CDR2 reads SVGEGT. The CDR3 covers 15 residues. Trimming shortened V by 2 bases and J by 5 bases, and 13 bases separated the two germline ends. Whole-study findings and limits: The long-lived group displayed more naive CD4+ cells, plus higher diversity, than the aged donors did.

Per individual sample, total RNA of at least 6 micrograms was extracted. Only a few counts were recorded for this clonotype. Antigen: not known. Using a J-beta primer mix together with a sample-barcoded 5' primer, a second PCR was run for roughly 6 to 11 cycles. TCRdb redid the calling of the 5' RACE reads with MiXCR, one entry per CDR3 protein. The sample carries fewer than 900,000 distinct CDR3 sequences, around 46% recorded once. This TCR derives from a woman aged 60-75 years in good health. This chain joins TRBV6-2 or TRBV6-3 and TRBJ2-1, with D perhaps assigned TRBD1 or TRBD2 (5 bases each). The sequencing sample was made of blood. The CDR3 sequence: CASSYLRDGDNEQFF. CDR3 nucleotide sequence: TGTGCCAGCAGTTACCTCCGGGACGGGGACAATGAGCAGTTCTTC.